The rows below give T cell receptor beta chains drawn from one sample of a study of cytomegalovirus exposure and HLA in healthy donors. Profiled with immunoSEQ multiplex PCR; TCRdb holds only in-frame clones, not every one. The data show about 130,000 clones, with over 65% seen just once and roughly 4% held by the top ten. The sample comprised PBMCs. These receptors all stem from a man between 18 and 29 years old in good health and CMV-seropositive. CDR3s include the opening cysteine and the closing phenylalanine or tryptophan. D genes are given only for firm matches. Clone size is given for some rows only: seen once, a few or many times, or a class if the clone is expanded.

NA	TRBV6-5	NA	TRBJ1-5	TGTGCCAGCAGTTACCGGGACTCCGGGCAGCCCCAGCATTTT	CASSYRDSGQPQHF
NA	TRBV13	NA	TRBJ2-4	TGTGCCAGCAGCTTTACAGGGTTTGCCAAAAACATTCAGTACTTC	CASSFTGFAKNIQYF
few	TRBV5-1	TRBD2	TRBJ2-1	TGCGCCAGCACCTCGCCGGGGACTAGCTCCTACAATGAGCAGTTCTTC	CASTSPGTSSYNEQFF
NA	TRBV9	TRBD2	TRBJ2-5	TGTGCCAGCAGCGTGACTAGCGGGAGAAAGACCCAGTACTTC	CASSVTSGRKTQYF
NA	TRBV28	NA	TRBJ1-1	TGTGCCAGCAGTTTGGTCACGGTTACTGAAGCTTTCTTT	CASSLVTVTEAFF
NA	TRBV7-8	TRBD1	TRBJ1-2	TGTGCCAGCAGCTCAGGGACAGGGGGAAACTATGGCTACACCTTC	CASSSGTGGNYGYTF
few	TRBV19	NA	TRBJ1-1	TGTGCCAGCGGGACAGAAGCTTTCTTT	CASGTEAFF
NA	TRBV7-2	NA	TRBJ2-7	TGTGCCAGCAGCCCCCGAACAGGGTCCCTATCTGAAGACGAGCAGTACTTC	CASSPRTGSLSEDEQYF
NA	TRBV13	NA	TRBJ1-4	TGTGCCAGCAGCTTAGGGAGGGACCAGGGGAAACTGTTTTTT	CASSLGRDQGKLFF
NA	TRBV6-5	NA	TRBJ2-7	TGTGCCAGCACCCATACGGGGGAGAGCTACGAGCAGTACTTC	CASTHTGESYEQYF
NA	TRBV5-1	NA	TRBJ1-3	TGCGCCAGCAGCTTGACAGGCGGGGACACCATATATTTT	CASSLTGGDTIYF
few	TRBV5-1	NA	TRBJ2-6	TGCGCCAGCAGCTTGGGAGGGAGCTCTGGGGCCAACGTCCTGACTTTC	CASSLGGSSGANVLTF
NA	TRBV7-8	NA	TRBJ2-7	TGTGCCAGCAGCTTAGAACAGGGAAACTACTACGAGCAGTACTTC	CASSLEQGNYYEQYF
NA	TRBV28	NA	TRBJ2-6	TGTGCCAGCAGGTCCATCCTTTTATATCCCAGTTCTGGGGCCAACGTCCTGACTTTC	CASRSILLYPSSGANVLTF
NA	TRBV5-1	TRBD1	TRBJ2-3	TGCGCCAGCGGGAGTTCGGGACAGGGGGACACAGATACGCAGTATTTT	CASGSSGQGDTDTQYF
NA	TRBV15	NA	TRBJ1-4	TGTGCCACCAGCCGTGGGGGAGGGGTTGGGGAAAAACTGTTTTTT	CATSRGGGVGEKLFF
few	TRBV5-1	TRBD1	TRBJ2-7	TGCGCCAGCAGCTTGGGGGGACAGGGGCCGCCGTACGAGCAGTACTTC	CASSLGGQGPPYEQYF
NA	TRBV19	NA	TRBJ2-1	TGTGCCAGTAGTATAATCAGGGGACCTTCCAATGAGCAGTTCTTC	CASSIIRGPSNEQFF
NA	TRBV29-1	NA	TRBJ2-2	TGCAGCGTCAGACACTCCACCGGGGAGCTGTTTTTT	CSVRHSTGELFF
NA	TRBV2	NA	TRBJ2-2	TGTGCCAGCGGCTTGGGCCCAGGGGACACCGGGGAGCTGTTTTTT	CASGLGPGDTGELFF
NA	TRBV5-5	NA	TRBJ1-5	TGTGCCAGCACCTCGTACGGGTTTAGCAATCAGCCCCAGCATTTT	CASTSYGFSNQPQHF
few	TRBV28	NA	TRBJ1-3	TGTGCCAGCAGTTTTGTGTGGCGAAACACCATATATTTT	CASSFVWRNTIYF
NA	TRBV7-9	NA	TRBJ2-6	TGTGCCAGCAGCTTAGTTCAGGGACTCGTCTCTGGGGCCAACGTCCTGACTTTC	CASSLVQGLVSGANVLTF
NA	TRBV2	TRBD1	TRBJ2-7	TGTGCCAGCAGTGAAGCGAGGGGCAGGGGGTCTTTCGAGCAGTACTTC	CASSEARGRGSFEQYF
NA	TRBV10-3	TRBD1	TRBJ1-1	TGTGCCATCAGCAGGGGGCGGGACACTGAAGCTTTCTTT	CAISRGRDTEAFF
NA	TRBV30	NA	TRBJ2-7	TGTGCCTGGACGCAGGGGAGCTCCTACGAGCAGTACTTC	CAWTQGSSYEQYF
NA	TRBV4-1	NA	TRBJ2-7	TGCGCCAGCAGCCCTTCACCTCTACAGGGAACCCAACTCTACGAGCAGTACTTC	CASSPSPLQGTQLYEQYF
NA	TRBV29-1	TRBD2	TRBJ2-1	TGCAGCGTTGCGACTAGCGGGGGCCCGCCGAAGTTCTTC	CSVATSGGPPKFF